This entry lists 13 T cell receptor beta chains sequenced from one sample in a study of shared clonotypes between healthy human individuals. The method was immunoSEQ multiplex PCR; TCRdb's version includes in-frame clones alone and lacks a portion of them. The table records some 1 million clones, around 75% of them present only once. The sample comprised memory CD4+ T cells sorted from blood. Documented subset: CD45RA-negative fraction. All receptors come from a man in his late teens or twenties in good health.

V usage is TRBV14 and J usage is TRBJ1-1, with D possibly TRBD1 on 5 matching bases. The CDR3 length is 12 residues. CDR1 is SGHDN and CDR2 is FVKESK in the germline V gene. V was trimmed by 4 bases and J by 9 bases, leaving 12 bases between them. The DNA for the CDR3 is TGTGCCAGCAGCCGCGACAGTAGCCAAGCTTTCTTT. The encoded protein is CASSRDSSQAFF.

The chain recombines TRBV5-1 with TRBJ2-2, with 7 bases that match TRBD2. This CDR3 has 15 residues. V lost 1 base, J lost 1 base, and 1 base stayed unmatched. Germline V gene lookup returns CDR1 SGHRS and CDR2 YFSETQ. CDR3 loop: CASSLREGNTGELFF. DNA for the CDR3: TGCGCCAGCAGCTTGAGGGAGGGGAACACCGGGGAGCTGTTTTTT.

V gene TRBV7-6 combines with J gene TRBJ1-1; tentative D call: TRBD1 (5 bases). Between the trimmed V and J ends, which lost 11 bases and 6 bases, there was a span of 10 bases. CDR1 is SGHVS, CDR2 FNYEAQ, per germline. There are 10 residues in the CDR3. CDR3 protein: CAERDPEAFF. The CDR3 DNA reads TGTGCCGAGAGGGACCCTGAAGCTTTCTTT.

This sequence joins TRBV7-9 and TRBJ1-1; D possibly corresponds to TRBD1 (6 bases). This CDR3 has 15 amino acids. Per germline, CDR1 SEHNR and CDR2 FQNEAQ (reference sequence). V gave up 5 bases and J gave up 1 base, with 14 bases separating them. The CDR3 loop reads CASSHRDNKNTEAFF. As DNA, the CDR3 is TGTGCCAGCAGCCATCGGGACAACAAGAACACTGAAGCTTTCTTT.

CDR3 in amino acids: CAIGRSGDQETQYF. Here the CDR3 DNA reads TGTGCCATCGGGAGATCAGGGGACCAAGAGACCCAGTACTTC. The genes are TRBV10-3 and TRBJ2-5, with a weak D call TRBD1 (6 bases). Trimming removed 8 bases at V and 0 bases at J, with 13 bases between. The CDR3 totals 14 residues. The V gene's germline CDR1 is ENHRY and CDR2 SYGVKD.

The table lists this clone with a few counts. The rearrangement links TRBV7-2 to TRBJ2-3; tentative D call: TRBD2 (6 bases). The CDR3 extends over 15 amino acids. V was shortened by 2 bases and J by 2 bases, with 11 bases between the two germline ends. CDR1 and CDR2 (germline): SGHTA, FQGNSA. Written as DNA, the CDR3 is TGTGCCAGCAGCTTAACCGGCGGGATCACAGATACGCAGTATTTT. This sequence encodes CASSLTGGITDTQYF.

V usage is TRBV5-5 and J usage is TRBJ2-5, with a tentative D call TRBD1 (6 bases). Germline V gives CDR1 SGHKS, CDR2 YYEKEE (reference sequence). Trimming stripped 0 bases from V and 2 bases from J, with 8 bases between. CDR3 size: 14 residues. CDR3 amino acids: CASSLERGQETQYF. The CDR3 DNA sequence: TGTGCCAGCAGCTTGGAAAGGGGGCAAGAGACCCAGTACTTC.

The sample holds one count of this clone. The chain has TRBV19 and TRBJ2-3; TRBD2 might be the D (6 bases). Trimming shortened V by 6 bases and J by 5 bases, and 12 bases separated the two germline ends. Germline CDR1 and CDR2: LNHDA and SQIVND (reference sequence). This CDR3 has 13 amino acids. The CDR3 sequence is CASSVQGGDTQYF. CDR3 DNA sequence: TGTGCCAGTAGCGTTCAGGGAGGAGATACGCAGTATTTT.

CDR3 in amino acids: CATSRGGTGLNYGYTF. As DNA, the CDR3 is TGTGCCACCAGCAGAGGGGGGACCGGGCTTAACTATGGCTACACCTTC. The chain joins TRBV15 to TRBJ1-2, with a tentative D call TRBD1 (5 bases). Per the germline V gene, CDR1 is LNHNV and CDR2 is YYDKDF (reference sequence). The ends were cut back, 1 base at V and 1 base at J, with 13 bases in the middle. This CDR3 contains 16 residues.

The CDR3 here is CASSLTGRNPTNEKLFF. DNA of the CDR3: TGTGCCAGCAGCTTGACAGGGAGAAATCCAACTAATGAAAAACTGTTTTTT. The chain has TRBV5-4 and TRBJ1-4; a possible D gene is TRBD1 (6 bases). The V gene's germline CDR1 is SGHNT and CDR2 YYREEE (reference sequence). The V and J ends lost 1 base and 0 bases respectively, with 13 bases between them. The CDR3 has 17 residues.

The rearrangement links TRBV7-2 to TRBJ1-1; TRBD1 might be the D (6 bases). Germline CDR1 and CDR2: SGHTA and FQGNSA. V was trimmed by 1 base and J by 5 bases, leaving 8 bases between them. The CDR3 is made up of 13 amino acids. CDR3: CASSLVRGTEAFF. The CDR3 nucleotides read TGTGCCAGCAGCTTAGTAAGGGGGACTGAAGCTTTCTTT.

The CDR3 nucleotides read TGTGCCAGCAGCCAGGCCCCAGGGGGGAATCAGCCCCAGCATTTT. This encodes CASSQAPGGNQPQHF. The genes are TRBV4-2 and TRBJ1-5; TRBD1 matches 7 bases. Trimming took 3 bases from V and 4 from J; bases not matched to a gene: 6. CDR3 length: 15 amino acids. Germline V CDR1 and CDR2: LGHNA, YNFKEQ.

V usage is TRBV10-3 and J usage is TRBJ2-1; 9 bases agree with TRBD2. Germline V lookup: CDR1 ENHRY, CDR2 SYGVKD. Trimming removed 4 bases from V and 4 bases from J; junction bases left unmatched: 2. The length of the CDR3 is 14 residues. CDR3 in DNA: TGTGCCATCAGTGCTAGCGGGGCTTACAATGAGCAGTTCTTC. Translation: CAISASGAYNEQFF.